This T cell receptor (beta chain) was profiled in a study of blood T cell repertoires in COVID-19. As for the study in general: PBMCs, B-cell-depleted T cells, or T cells were the source of the cDNA or gDNA that made up the material.

The V gene's germline CDR1 is KGHSH and CDR2 LQKENI. The CDR3 loop spans 21 amino acids. J was trimmed by 0 bases and V by 0 bases; bases with no gene match: 19. Some clones are missing from TCRdb's copy, which holds only in-frame ones; the method was immunoSEQ multiplex PCR. There are over 150,000 clones in the sample; approximately 83% occur only once, and around 7% lies in the top ten. The sample was PBMCs or T cells enriched from blood (not recorded which). This sequence was found in a man aged 35 to 55 who had recovered from COVID-19. The chain carries TRBV18 and TRBJ1-1; 7 nucleotides match TRBD1. The CDR3 DNA reads as TGTGCCAGCTCACCACCATTAAGGACAGGACTTTCTGTAGCTATGAACACTGAAGCTTTCTTT. This encodes CASSPPLRTGLSVAMNTEAFF.